A single sample is the source of the 8 T cell receptor beta chains below, sequenced in a study of CD8 T cells in Susac syndrome. With random hexamers, reverse transcription was performed on about 0.5 to 1 ug of RNA. TCRdb called the immunoSEQ multiplex PCR reads again in MiXCR, with one record for every CDR3 protein. The data show approximately 190,000 distinct CDR3 sequences, 95% seen once. What was sequenced was CD8+ T cells from PBMCs. These receptors came from a human donor with Susac syndrome.

The chain couples TRBV4-1 to TRBJ2-1; TRBD2 matches 8 bases. J lost 0 bases, V lost 5 bases, and 6 bases had no gene match. Germline CDR1 is MGHRA and CDR2 is YSYEKL. This CDR3 is 16 amino acids long. The CDR3 is CASSATGTSSYNEQFF. CDR3 nucleotides: TGCGCCAGCAGCGCTACCGGGACTAGCTCCTACAATGAGCAGTTCTTC.

The rearrangement joins TRBV9 to TRBJ2-1; 7 bases align to TRBD2. V dropped 3 bases and J dropped 9; count of bases not matched to a gene: 15. CDR1 is SGDLS and CDR2 is YYNGEE in the germline V gene. The CDR3 sequence is 16 residues long. The CDR3 here is CASSAEFGTKGIEQFF. The CDR3 DNA reads as TGTGCCAGCAGCGCCGAGTTTGGGACTAAGGGGATTGAGCAGTTCTTC.

V is TRBV29-1 and J is TRBJ1-2; 8 bases align to TRBD1. Per the germline V gene, CDR1 is SQVTM and CDR2 is ANQGSEA. The CDR3 consists of 14 residues. V lost 6 bases and J lost 0; bases outside the gene matches: 6. The CDR3 bases are TGCAGCGTGGAGACAGGGGAAGCTAACTATGGCTACACCTTC. Protein product: CSVETGEANYGYTF.

The rearrangement joins TRBV7-9 to TRBJ2-2, with 13 bases matching TRBD2. The germline V gene encodes CDR1 SEHNR and CDR2 FQNEAQ (reference sequence). The CDR3 extends over 18 amino acids. V lost 4 bases and J lost 1; bases outside the gene matches: 6. DNA of the CDR3: TGTGCCAGCAGCTCTACTGGACTAGCGGGAGTGAACACCGGGGAGCTGTTTTTT. Protein product: CASSSTGLAGVNTGELFF.

The chain carries TRBV20-1 and TRBJ2-4, with 10 bases fitting TRBD2. Germline V gives CDR1 DFQATT, CDR2 SNEGSKA (reference sequence). The V and J ends lost 3 bases and 0 bases, in that order; junction bases with no gene match: 14. This CDR3 contains 19 residues. Here the CDR3 reads CSASVFSGRAERAKNIQYF. CDR3 nucleotides: TGCAGTGCTAGTGTTTTCAGCGGGAGGGCCGAGAGAGCCAAAAACATTCAGTACTTC.

The chain combines TRBV20-1 with TRBJ2-2; tentatively, D is TRBD2 (6 bases). Germline CDR1 and CDR2: DFQATT and SNEGSKA (reference sequence). V lost 3 bases, J lost 6 bases, and 20 bases lay in between. This CDR3 comprises 16 residues. The CDR3 loop is CSASNLGGPVSGELFF. CDR3 in DNA: TGCAGTGCTAGCAATCTGGGGGGACCGGTATCCGGGGAGCTGTTTTTT.

This clonotype was detected only once. The rearrangement links TRBV12-3 or TRBV12-4 to TRBJ2-7, with 8 bases lining up with TRBD1. The CDR3 consists of 12 residues. V gave up 3 bases and J gave up 7 bases; unmatched junction bases: 2. The DNA of the CDR3 is TGTGCCAGCAGTTTGACAGGGGTAGAGCAGTACTTC. Its translation is CASSLTGVEQYF.

This rearrangement joins TRBV20-1 to TRBJ2-3; D perhaps matches TRBD1 (6 bases). Germline V gene lookup returns CDR1 DFQATT and CDR2 SNEGSKA (reference sequence). The CDR3 totals 12 residues. Trimming removed 5 bases from V and 4 bases from J, with 10 bases in between. The CDR3 bases are TGCAGTGCTCAAGGGGGTGCAGATACGCAGTATTTT. Its protein is CSAQGGADTQYF.